The entry that follows covers one T cell receptor beta chain sequence. The source of the sample is a study of blood T cell repertoires in COVID-19. Across the whole study: Acute and convalescent COVID-19 specimens originated in the United States, Italy and Spain. PBMCs, B-cell-depleted T cells, or T cells provided the cDNA or gDNA that made up the material.

Original methodology: Quantification of nucleated cells was approximated via reference gene primer amplification. The data were produced by immunoSEQ multiplex PCR, yet TCRdb's version contains in-frame clones alone and is incomplete. V, J and clone size are those of that table, while D and trimming were read from the DNA. The sample lists 200,000 to 250,000 clones; 86% were seen once. CDR1 and CDR2 (germline): SGHNT, YYREEE (reference sequence). Trimming took 4 bases from V and 2 from J, leaving 10 bases between them. The CDR3 has 14 residues. This rearrangement joins TRBV5-4 to TRBJ1-3; a possible D gene is TRBD1 (6 bases). The sequenced sample was peripheral blood. The clonotype originates from a man aged 55 to 70 with acute or convalescent COVID-19. The CDR3 sequence: CASSNTGTGNTIYF. The CDR3 coding sequence is TGTGCCAGCAGCAACACAGGGACTGGAAACACCATATATTTT.